The present TCR beta chain was sequenced within a study of spatial heterogeneity in lung cancer. Background on the study: Sequenced follow-up PBMC samples came a median of around 2 years after resection, where available. Detected beta-chain sequences consistently exceeded alpha-chain sequences.

The CDR3 spans 17 residues. Germline V lookup: CDR1 SGHVS, CDR2 FNYEAQ. Losses at the gene ends were 0 bases for V and 5 bases for J; bases not matched to a gene: 10. TCR cDNA molecules each had a unique molecular identifier. TCRdb recomputed calls from the 5' RACE reads with MiXCR, one row per CDR3 protein. The sample yields more than 40,000 distinct CDR3 sequences, more than 20% seen once. Described time point: blood at routine non-recurrence follow-up after resection. Tumor, nontumor lung or frozen PBMC supplied whole RNA, sequenced without sorting. The chain couples TRBV7-6 to TRBJ2-1; 7 bases are a match to TRBD1. The origin of this receptor is a female donor with early-stage non-small cell lung cancer. Material: PBMCs, obtained at follow-up. CDR3 nucleotides: TGTGCCAGCAGCTTAGCTCACAGGGGCGGAGTGAACAATGAGCAGTTCTTC. Translated, it gives CASSLAHRGGVNNEQFF.